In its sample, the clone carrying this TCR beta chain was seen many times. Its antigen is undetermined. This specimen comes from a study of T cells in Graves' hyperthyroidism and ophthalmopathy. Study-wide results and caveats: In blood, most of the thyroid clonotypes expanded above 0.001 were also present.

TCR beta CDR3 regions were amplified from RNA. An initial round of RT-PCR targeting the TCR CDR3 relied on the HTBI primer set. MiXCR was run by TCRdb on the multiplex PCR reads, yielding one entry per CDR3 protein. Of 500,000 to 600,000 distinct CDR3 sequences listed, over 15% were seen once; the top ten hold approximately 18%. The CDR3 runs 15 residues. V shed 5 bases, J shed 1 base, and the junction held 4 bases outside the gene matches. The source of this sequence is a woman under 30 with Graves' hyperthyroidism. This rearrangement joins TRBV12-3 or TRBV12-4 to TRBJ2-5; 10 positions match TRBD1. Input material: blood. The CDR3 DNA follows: TGTGCCAGCAGTCCGAGACAGGGGGCCCAAGAGACCCAGTACTTC. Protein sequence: CASSPRQGAQETQYF.